This TCR beta chain stems from a study of T cell repertoires in cytomegalovirus infection. For this clonotype: Its cognate antigen is unknown.

Study-wide points: Cumulated frequencies of public TCR beta families served to identify carriers of CMV plus the relevant HLA. Dominating the ex vivo response were TCR beta clonotypes that were CMV-specific and HLA-C-restricted.

Using its own MiXCR run on the reads, TCRdb lists one record per CDR3 protein. The sample has hundreds of thousands of distinct CDR3 sequences, roughly 36% seen once; the top ten hold 18%. The CDR3 extends over 14 amino acids. Germline V CDR1 and CDR2: MNHEY, SVGEGT. V was pared by 0 bases and J by 4 bases, with 8 bases between. This sample comprised cultured PBMCs, obtained from culture after CMV antigen stimulation. The sequence derives from a human donor in good health (CMV status not recorded). Some clones in this sample may be carry-over from other donors' samples. The chain uses TRBV6-2 or TRBV6-3 and TRBJ2-3; D remains unclear. For the CDR3, the DNA is TGTGCCAGCAGTTACTCGATTCGGGCAGATACGCAGTATTTT. Amino acids: CASSYSIRADTQYF.